This TCR beta chain was profiled in a study of shared clonotypes between healthy human individuals. At the level of the study: Each donor had three CD4 naive, three CD4 memory, two CD8 naive and one CD8 memory plate.

Data came from immunoSEQ multiplex PCR; TCRdb stores just in-frame clones and leaves some out. The sample shows millions of clones, roughly 92% of them seen only once. Points from the study as a whole: Across subsets, estimated richness was generally greater for naive than for memory populations.

Germline V gene lookup returns CDR1 LNHDA and CDR2 SQIVND (reference sequence). Unmatched junction bases numbered 3, after V lost 8 bases and J lost 2 bases. The CDR3 length is 13 residues. Concerning this clone itself: Its antigen is not identified.

The origin of this receptor is a man between 18 and 35 years old in good health. Source material: naive CD4+ T cells sorted from blood. Subset indicated: CD45RA+ positively selected. This chain connects TRBV19 to TRBJ2-7, with 10 bases that match TRBD1. CDR3 in DNA: TGTGCCAGTGGGACAGGGGCGCCCTACGAGCAGTACTTC. It specifies CASGTGAPYEQYF.